The 18 T cell receptor beta chains listed next were all sequenced from one sample in a study of lung T cells in sarcoidosis with Löfgren's syndrome. Via MiXCR, TCRdb re-called the reads, giving one row per CDR3 protein. The sample has some 8,000 distinct CDR3 sequences, over 20% seen once. Sequenced input: CD4+ T cells from bronchoalveolar lavage fluid. The source of these receptors is a human donor with sarcoidosis (Löfgren's syndrome or another form), or a control subject (not recorded which).

This chain links TRBV9 with TRBJ2-3, with 10 bases lining up with TRBD2. CDR1 is SGDLS and CDR2 is YYNGEE in the germline V gene. The CDR3 runs 16 residues. V was pared by 2 bases and J by 5 bases, with 8 bases of the junction left unmatched. CDR3 protein: CASSVRPSGGKDTQYF. In DNA, the CDR3 is TGTGCCAGCAGCGTCAGGCCTAGCGGGGGTAAAGATACGCAGTATTTT.

In this sample, this clonotype turned up many times. This rearrangement joins TRBV5-1 to TRBJ2-1; tentative D call: TRBD2 (7 bases). The CDR3 extends over 14 amino acids. Germline CDR1 is SGHRS and CDR2 is YFSETQ. V lost 3 bases and J 4 bases, leaving 11 bases between the germline ends. The CDR3 protein is CASSYGGQYNEQFF. CDR3 DNA: TGCGCCAGCAGCTACGGGGGGCAATACAATGAGCAGTTCTTC.

This clonotype is classed as medium-sized. The chain carries TRBV19 and TRBJ1-5; no clear D gene. V was cut by 4 bases and J by 3 bases, with 7 bases left in between. This CDR3 contains 13 residues. Germline V CDR1 and CDR2: LNHDA, SQIVND (reference sequence). CDR3 amino acids: CASSKGNNQPQHF. The DNA of the CDR3 is TGTGCCAGTAGTAAGGGAAACAATCAGCCCCAGCATTTT.

By share of the sample, this clonotype is medium-sized (0.01 to 0.1%). The V and J genes are TRBV27 and TRBJ2-7, with 8 bases aligning to TRBD1. The CDR3 is made up of 15 amino acids. CDR1 is MNHEY, CDR2 SMNVEV, per germline (reference sequence). Trimming took 4 bases from V and 5 from J; bases not matched to a gene: 10. CDR3 in amino acids: CASSSLGQGHDEQYF. In DNA, the CDR3 is TGTGCCAGCAGTTCCTTAGGACAGGGTCACGACGAGCAGTACTTC.

By share of the sample, this clonotype is medium-sized. The chain is built from TRBV4-1 and TRBJ1-2, with D possibly being TRBD1 (5 bases). This CDR3 region has 13 residues. Trimming stripped 4 bases from V and 3 bases from J, with 9 bases between. The germline V gene has CDR1 MGHRA and CDR2 YSYEKL. CDR3 DNA sequence: TGCGCCAGCAGCCCCCAGGGCGACTATGGCTACACCTTC. This sequence encodes CASSPQGDYGYTF.

This clonotype was seen a few times. This sequence joins TRBV5-6 and TRBJ1-4, with 8 bases matching TRBD1. V shed 8 bases and J 0 bases; nucleotides not matched to a gene: 15. Germline V lookup: CDR1 SGHDT, CDR2 YYEEEE. The CDR3 loop spans 18 amino acids. The CDR3 DNA reads as TGTGCCAGAATCCGATACGAGGACAGGGATTCAACTAATGAAAAACTGTTTTTT. Protein: CARIRYEDRDSTNEKLFF.

About this clonotype: A much larger clonotype is one base distant, so this may be a read error. The conserved phenylalanine or tryptophan is not found at the CDR3 terminus, so this likely reflects a read error. V gene TRBV20-1 combines with J gene TRBJ2-7; a possible D gene is TRBD2 (6 bases). This CDR3 is built from 14 residues. Trimming pared 2 bases from V and 1 base from J, leaving 12 bases between. Per the germline V gene, CDR1 is DFQATT and CDR2 is SNEGSKA (reference sequence). The CDR3 here is CSARNIGTSYEQYL. For the CDR3, the DNA is TGCAGTGCTAGAAATATCGGGACTTCCTACGAGCAGTACTTA.

This clonotype has more than one count but fewer than ten. The chain joins TRBV30 to TRBJ1-4; possible D gene TRBD1, 5 bases. CDR1 and CDR2 (germline): GTSNPN, SVGIG (reference sequence). There are 13 residues in the CDR3. Trimming took 8 bases from V and 0 from J, leaving 10 bases between them. The CDR3 bases are TGTGCCGGCGACAGACCAACTAATGAAAAACTGTTTTTT. Its translation is CAGDRPTNEKLFF.

At least ten counts were recorded for this clonotype. This sequence joins TRBV18 and TRBJ1-3; D gene uncertain. Germline lookup yields CDR1 KGHSH and CDR2 LQKENI. The V end lost 0 bases, the J end lost 4 bases, and 10 bases lay between the germline ends. This CDR3 is 15 amino acids long. The CDR3: CASSPPWGAGNTIYF. Here the CDR3 DNA reads TGTGCCAGCTCACCACCGTGGGGTGCCGGAAACACCATATATTTT.

The V and J genes are TRBV29-1 and TRBJ1-1; no definite D call. Between the trimmed V and J ends, which lost 6 bases and 2 bases, there was a span of 16 bases. The CDR3 totals 14 residues. Germline loops: CDR1 SQVTM, CDR2 ANQGSEA. The CDR3 is CSVLGPLLNTEAFF. CDR3 DNA: TGCAGCGTCCTAGGACCGTTACTAAACACTGAAGCTTTCTTT.

There are many counts of this clonotype. The V gene is TRBV5-1, the J gene TRBJ1-4; D possibly corresponds to TRBD1 (6 bases). The CDR3 sequence is 15 residues long. Germline V lookup: CDR1 SGHRS, CDR2 YFSETQ. V was shortened by 4 bases and J by 4 bases, with 14 bases between the two germline ends. The CDR3 DNA follows: TGCGCCAGCAGCCCCCAAACAGGGTATAATGAAAAACTGTTTTTT. Protein sequence: CASSPQTGYNEKLFF.

Sample share makes this clonotype medium-sized. The chain is built from TRBV28 and TRBJ2-1, with TRBD1 matching over 7 bases. Trimming removed 7 bases from V and 0 bases from J; junction bases left unmatched: 6. Germline CDR1 reads MDHEN; CDR2 reads SYDVKM. This CDR3 is built from 15 residues. CDR3 protein: CASNTGASSYNEQFF. The CDR3 DNA sequence: TGTGCCAGCAATACAGGGGCAAGCTCCTACAATGAGCAGTTCTTC.

This clonotype has ten or more counts. The CDR3 DNA follows: TGTGCCAGCAGCTCCCCAGGTGGAGGGCAGTATTTT. It translates to CASSSPGGGQYF. The chain employs TRBV7-9 and TRBJ2-3; D possibly corresponds to TRBD2 (5 bases). Germline V lookup: CDR1 SEHNR, CDR2 FQNEAQ (reference sequence). V was cut by 4 bases and J by 11 bases, with 13 bases left in between. The CDR3 is 12 residues long.

This clonotype was found many times. V and J are TRBV25-1 and TRBJ1-1, with D perhaps TRBD1 (5 bases). The ends were cut back, 1 base at V and 7 bases at J, with 10 bases in the middle. Germline-derived CDR1 and CDR2 are MGHDK and SYGVNS. The CDR3 covers 13 residues. CDR3 bases: TGTGCCAGCAGTGAATCAGGGCTGATTGAAGCTTTCTTT. It is translated as CASSESGLIEAFF. Complete variable domain (other parts from reference TRBV25-1 and TRBJ1-1): EADIYQTPRYLVIGTGKKITLECSQTMGHDKMYWYQQDPGMELHLIHYSYGVNSTEKGDLSSESTVSRIRTEHFPLTLESARPSHTSQYLCASSESGLIEAFFGQGTRLTVV.

This clonotype has just one count. A much larger clone differs by one base, so this may be a read error. The CDR3 DNA sequence: TGTGCCAGCAGTCCCTTCCCAACTGATACGCAGTATTTT. Translation gives CASSPFPTDTQYF. The chain carries TRBV6-1 and TRBJ2-3; D unclear. V lost 5 bases, J lost 6 bases, and 12 bases lay in between. In germline, CDR1 is MNHNS, CDR2 SASEGT. The CDR3 runs 13 residues.

This clonotype was seen ten or more times. The V call is TRBV12-3 or TRBV12-4, the J call TRBJ2-5, with D hard to call. The CDR3 contains 13 residues. The germline V and J ends were trimmed by 1 base and 4 bases, with 7 bases remaining between them. The CDR3 DNA reads as TGTGCCAGCAGTTTAGGTCGGGTAGAGACCCAGTACTTC. Translated, it gives CASSLGRVETQYF.

This clonotype has at least ten counts. This chain connects TRBV20-1 to TRBJ2-3, with a possible D match to TRBD1 (6 bases). The germline gives CDR1 DFQATT, CDR2 SNEGSKA (reference sequence). This CDR3 region has 12 residues. The ends were cut back, 3 bases at V and 10 bases at J, with 14 bases in the middle. The DNA for the CDR3 is TGCAGTGCTAGCCGGACTGAGGGGGCGCAGTATTTT. Translation: CSASRTEGAQYF.

Many counts were recorded for this clonotype. The chain links TRBV5-1 to TRBJ2-3; a possible D gene is TRBD2 (5 bases). The CDR3 extends over 14 amino acids. Trimming removed 1 base from V and 1 base from J, with 7 bases in between. Germline V gene sequence: CDR1 SGHRS, CDR2 YFSETQ. The CDR3 sequence: CASSLWRGTDTQYF. CDR3 DNA: TGCGCCAGCAGCTTGTGGCGGGGCACAGATACGCAGTATTTT.